Below are 5 T cell receptor beta chains sequenced from a single sample in a study of T cell responses to AZD1222 COVID-19 vaccine. Generated by immunoSEQ multiplex PCR, the TCRdb table keeps only in-frame clones and is missing some. The sample includes around 76,000 clones, 70% to 90% seen only once; the top ten take around 13%. The sequences come from peripheral blood, collected on day 0 of AZD1222 vaccination. Source of these receptors: an adult in good health.

J is TRBJ1-1 and V is TRBV12-3 or TRBV12-4; no clear D. CDR3 length: 11 residues. The ends were cut back, 5 bases at V and 4 bases at J, with 5 bases in the middle. The CDR3 sequence: CASSPSTEAFF. CDR3 nucleotide sequence: TGTGCCAGCAGTCCATCCACTGAAGCTTTCTTT.

The CDR3 DNA is TGTGCCAGCAGCCAAGATGATGGGTCGGACAACTATGGCTACACCTTC. This encodes CASSQDDGSDNYGYTF. V gene TRBV3-1 (or the pseudogene TRBV3-2) combines with J gene TRBJ1-2; no definite D call. Germline CDR1 and CDR2: LGHDT and YNNKEL (reference sequence). This CDR3 comprises 16 residues. Trimming removed 0 bases at V and 2 bases at J, with 13 bases between.

The V and J genes are TRBV7-2 and TRBJ2-1; D call uncertain. V lost 1 base and J lost 2, with 9 bases in between. The germline gives CDR1 SGHTA, CDR2 FQGNSA. The CDR3 is 15 residues long. The CDR3 sequence is CASSLGPPPYNEQFF. CDR3 sequence (DNA): TGTGCCAGCAGCTTAGGGCCCCCCCCCTACAATGAGCAGTTCTTC. The whole variable domain, remainder taken from reference TRBV7-2 and TRBJ2-1, is GAGVSQSPSNKVTEKGKDVELRCDPISGHTALYWYRQSLGQGLEFLIYFQGNSAPDKSGLPSDRFSAERTGGSVSTLTIQRTQQEDSAVYLCASSLGPPPYNEQFFGPGTRLTVL.

This chain uses TRBV7-3 with TRBJ1-1; D is uncertain. This CDR3 has 14 amino acids. Germline CDR1 reads SGHTA; CDR2 reads FQGTGA. Trimming took off 1 base at V and 7 bases at J, with 13 bases between the two ends. CDR3 coding DNA: TGTGCCAGCAGCTTAATTGGCCCCATGGGTGAAGCTTTCTTT. As protein: CASSLIGPMGEAFF. Full variable domain (rest looked up from reference TRBV7-3 and TRBJ1-1): GAGVSQTPSNKVTEKGKYVELRCDPISGHTALYWYRQSLGQGPEFLIYFQGTGAADDSGLPNDRFFAVRPEGSVSTLKIQRTERGDSAVYLCASSLIGPMGEAFFGQGTRLTVV.

This CDR3 reads CASSEKENTEAFF. CDR3 sequence (DNA): TGTGCCAGCAGCGAAAAAGAGAACACTGAAGCTTTCTTT. The chain recombines TRBV11-3 with TRBJ1-1, with D unresolved. Germline V gene data show CDR1 as SGHNT and CDR2 as YENEEA. The CDR3 extends over 13 amino acids. V shed 5 bases and J shed 1 base, with 8 bases lying between them.